Given below is one T cell receptor beta chain in context. As yet, its antigen is unknown. TCR templates, roughly 10^5 per sample, were assayed. Assay: immunoSEQ multiplex PCR; the TCRdb copy retains only in-frame clones and omits some. The sample lists 97,000 or so clones, 80% to 95% seen once, with about 1.1% in the top ten. The sample belongs to a study of siplizumab effects on memory and regulatory T cells. Study results and caveats: There were only a minor fraction of alloreactive clones that mapped to unstimulated subsets. Naive T cells seemed more diverse than memory cells; they also seemed major alloresponse contributors. The study did not confirm that proliferating Tregs from siplizumab cultures were suppressive.

Germline assignment: CDR1 GTSNPN and CDR2 SVGIG (reference sequence). Trimming pared 3 bases from V and 10 bases from J, leaving 13 bases between. The CDR3 consists of 13 residues. The V gene is TRBV30, the J gene TRBJ1-6; D uncertain. The sequenced sample consisted of CD4+ T cells sorted from blood. The clonotype was recovered from a human donor in good health. The CDR3 bases are TGTGCCTGGAGAGGGTTTTCTATCTCACCCCTCCACTTT. It encodes CAWRGFSISPLHF.